What follows are 18 T cell receptor beta chains derived from one specimen sequenced in a study of blood T cell repertoires in COVID-19. Assay used: immunoSEQ multiplex PCR; TCRdb lists only in-frame clones, some missing. The table records 260,000 or so clones, around 82% of them present only once. The material sequenced was peripheral blood. These receptors were collected from a man of 80 years or more with acute or convalescent COVID-19.

The rearrangement joins TRBV29-1 to TRBJ1-2; perhaps TRBD1 as D (5 bases). Germline V gene lookup returns CDR1 SQVTM and CDR2 ANQGSEA. Trimming cost V 4 bases and J 5 bases, with 20 bases left between them. The CDR3 consists of 15 residues. The CDR3 protein is CSVVGGAFPTYGYTF. The CDR3 coding sequence is TGCAGCGTTGTCGGAGGGGCTTTCCCAACATATGGCTACACCTTC.

This clone was observed once. This chain joins TRBV10-2 and TRBJ2-7; the match to TRBD2 covers 16 bases. The germline V gene has CDR1 WSHSY and CDR2 SAAADI. The V segment lost 7 bases and the J segment 0 bases; nucleotides outside the gene matches: 6. The CDR3 is 17 amino acids. CDR3 coding DNA: TGCGCCAGCACCCAAGGGACTAGCGGGAGGGGCTCCTACGAGCAGTACTTC. This gives the protein CASTQGTSGRGSYEQYF.

The chain is built from TRBV18 and TRBJ2-7; tentative D call: TRBD1 (6 bases). Germline CDR1 reads KGHSH; CDR2 reads LQKENI. Trimming took off 7 bases at V and 6 bases at J, with 19 bases between the two ends. CDR3 length: 14 residues. The CDR3 loop reads CASFRDTEGGEQYF. In nucleotides, the CDR3 is TGTGCCAGCTTCCGGGACACGGAAGGGGGCGAGCAGTACTTC.

The V call is TRBV6-5, the J call TRBJ1-1, with D unresolved. Germline CDR1 and CDR2: MNHEY and SVGAGI. This CDR3 spans 14 amino acids. V was clipped by 6 bases and J by 1 base, with 12 bases between them. The CDR3 DNA reads TGTGCCAGCAGCCGCTCGGTCGCGAACACTGAAGCTTTCTTT. Translating it yields CASSRSVANTEAFF.

This chain connects TRBV5-4 to TRBJ2-7; TRBD1 aligns across 9 bases. The V and J ends lost 4 bases and 3 bases, in that order; junction bases with no gene match: 8. CDR3 length equals 15 residues. CDR1 SGHNT and CDR2 YYREEE come from the germline V gene (reference sequence). Here the CDR3 DNA reads TGTGCCAGCAGCCAGCCGGGACAGGGATACTACGAGCAGTACTTC. This gives the protein CASSQPGQGYYEQYF.

This CDR3 reads CASSYRDMFAEAFF. CDR3 sequence (DNA): TGTGCCAGCAGTTACCGAGACATGTTCGCTGAAGCTTTCTTT. The rearrangement uses TRBV6-5 and TRBJ1-1; unclear D gene. The CDR3 runs to 14 residues. Germline CDR1 reads MNHEY; CDR2 reads SVGAGI. V lost 2 bases to trimming and J lost 6 bases, with 13 bases between them.

The CDR3 region has the DNA TGTGCCAGCAGCCGGCTAGCGGGAGGTGCCGAGCAGTACTTC. Translated, it gives CASSRLAGGAEQYF. The chain employs TRBV11-3 and TRBJ2-7; TRBD2 matches 11 bases. The V gene end was trimmed by 5 bases and the J gene end by 6 bases; junction bases not matched to a gene: 6. Germline loops: CDR1 SGHNT, CDR2 YENEEA. This CDR3 contains 14 residues.

The V and J genes are TRBV4-2 and TRBJ2-4; 7 positions agree with TRBD2. The CDR3 totals 18 residues. The V gene end was trimmed by 4 bases and the J gene end by 2 bases; junction bases not matched to a gene: 14. The germline gives CDR1 LGHNA, CDR2 YNFKEQ. This CDR3 is CASSRGEWERDTKNIQYF. The CDR3 region has the DNA TGTGCCAGCAGCCGAGGGGAGTGGGAGCGGGATACCAAAAACATTCAGTACTTC.

The rearrangement uses TRBV7-9 and TRBJ2-2; TRBD1 matches at 7 bases. CDR3 length equals 14 residues. V lost 8 bases, J lost 0 bases, and 3 bases stayed unmatched. Germline CDR1 reads SEHNR; CDR2 reads FQNEAQ (reference sequence). CDR3 bases: TGTGCCAGCGGGGGACAGACGAACACCGGGGAGCTGTTTTTT. It translates to CASGGQTNTGELFF. The variable domain in full, completed from reference TRBV7-9 and TRBJ2-2, reads DTGVSQNPRHKITKRGQNVTFRCDPISEHNRLYWYRQTLGQGPEFLTYFQNEAQLEKSRLLSDRFSAERPKGSFSTLEIQRTEQGDSAMYLCASGGQTNTGELFFGEGSRLTVL.

The gene calls are TRBV19 and TRBJ2-2, with D perhaps TRBD1 (6 bases). V was trimmed by 3 bases and J by 4 bases, leaving 9 bases between them. The germline V gene encodes CDR1 LNHDA and CDR2 SQIVND (reference sequence). The CDR3 extends over 14 amino acids. CDR3 sequence (DNA): TGTGCCAGTAGTATGGGGGCGTTCACCGGGGAGCTGTTTTTT. This sequence encodes CASSMGAFTGELFF.

About this clone: At one boundary the junction diverges from the germline segment, which might be a read error. Different DNA sequences within this sample yield the same CDR3. This rearrangement joins TRBV19 to TRBJ2-6, with TRBD1 matching 9 bases. CDR3 length: 18 residues. Germline-derived CDR1 and CDR2 are LNHDA and SQIVND (reference sequence). Written as DNA, the CDR3 is TGTGCCAGTAGTATTGAAGGGACAGGGACTTCTGGAGCCAACGTCCTGACTTTC. Translated, it gives CASSIEGTGTSGANVLTF. Together with reference TRBV19 and TRBJ2-6, the CDR3 gives the full variable domain: DGGITQSPKYLFRKEGQNVTLSCEQNLNHDAMYWYRQDPGQGLRLIYYSQIVNDFQKGDIAEGYSVSREKKESFPLTVTSAQKNPTAFYLCASSIEGTGTSGANVLTFGAGSRLTVL.

The J gene is TRBJ1-6, the V gene TRBV5-1; D unclear. Trimming took 1 base from V and 8 from J, leaving 10 bases between them. The CDR3 has 14 amino acids. CDR1 and CDR2 (germline): SGHRS, YFSETQ. Here the CDR3 DNA reads TGCGCCAGCAGCTTGCCACTTAGTGATTCACCCCTCCACTTT. This sequence encodes CASSLPLSDSPLHF.

The CDR3 region is CASSIRQGSSYEQYF. The CDR3, as DNA: TGTGCCAGTAGTATCCGACAGGGAAGCTCCTACGAGCAGTACTTC. The chain uses TRBV19 and TRBJ2-7; 7 positions match TRBD1. The V gene's germline CDR1 is LNHDA and CDR2 SQIVND (reference sequence). This CDR3 comprises 15 residues. V was clipped by 3 bases and J by 0 bases; unmatched bases: 5.

The rearrangement links TRBV5-1 to TRBJ1-2, with 8 nucleotides matching TRBD1. The ends lost 4 bases at V and 4 bases at J; junction bases unmatched: 6. Germline V gene sequence: CDR1 SGHRS, CDR2 YFSETQ. The length of the CDR3 is 14 residues. CDR3 sequence: CASSTGQGGYGYTF. The CDR3 nucleotides read TGCGCCAGCAGCACCGGACAGGGAGGCTATGGCTACACCTTC.

The chain combines TRBV28 with TRBJ1-5, with TRBD1 matching over 9 bases. V dropped 1 base and J dropped 7; count of bases not matched to a gene: 5. There are 15 residues in the CDR3. CDR1 and CDR2 from the germline V gene are MDHEN and SYDVKM. CDR3 residues: CASSLYGTGKQPQHF. Here the CDR3 DNA reads TGTGCCAGCAGTTTATACGGGACAGGGAAACAGCCCCAGCATTTT.

The rearrangement joins TRBV6-6 to TRBJ1-1; D is uncertain. With 6 bases removed from V and 1 base from J, the gap between germline ends came to 9 bases. Germline V gives CDR1 MNHNY, CDR2 SVGAGI (reference sequence). The CDR3 is 13 residues long. CDR3 in amino acids: CASSHSRNTEAFF. CDR3 in DNA: TGTGCCAGCAGCCACTCCCGGAACACTGAAGCTTTCTTT.

The CDR3 reads CASSQVISPAAWKQFF. The CDR3 bases are TGTGCCAGCAGCCAAGTGATTAGCCCCGCCGCGTGGAAGCAGTTCTTC. V usage is TRBV3-1 (or the pseudogene TRBV3-2) and J usage is TRBJ2-1; unclear D gene. Trimming cost V 1 base and J 11 bases, with 21 bases left between them. From germline, CDR1 is LGHDT and CDR2 YNNKEL (reference sequence). This CDR3 contains 16 residues.

The chain has TRBV25-1 and TRBJ2-7, with 10 nucleotides matching TRBD1. Looked up from germline, CDR1 is MGHDK and CDR2 is SYGVNS. J gave up 2 bases and V 1 base, and 2 bases lay outside the gene matches. CDR3 length equals 15 residues. CDR3 loop: CASSEWDRGTYEQYF. The CDR3 DNA reads as TGTGCCAGCAGTGAATGGGACAGGGGAACCTACGAGCAGTACTTC.